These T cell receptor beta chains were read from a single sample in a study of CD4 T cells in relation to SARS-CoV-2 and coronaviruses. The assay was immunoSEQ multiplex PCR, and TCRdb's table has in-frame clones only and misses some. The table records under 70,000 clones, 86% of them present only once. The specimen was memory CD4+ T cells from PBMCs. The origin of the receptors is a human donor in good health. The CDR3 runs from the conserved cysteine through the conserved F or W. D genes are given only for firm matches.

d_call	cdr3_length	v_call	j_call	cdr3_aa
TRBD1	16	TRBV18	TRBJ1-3	CASHRDSKILGNTIYF
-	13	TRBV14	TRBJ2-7	CASSHVSGGEQYF
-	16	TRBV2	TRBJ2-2	CASSSLVARGTGELFF
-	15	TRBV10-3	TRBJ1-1	CAISEGGRGNTEAFF
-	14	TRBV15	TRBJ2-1	CATSREWDLNEQFF
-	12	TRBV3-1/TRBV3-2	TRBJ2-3	CASSQAEFTQYF
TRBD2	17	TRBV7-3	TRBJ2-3	CASSLGLAGLGTDTQYF
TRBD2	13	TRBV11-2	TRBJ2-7	CASSIAGPYEQYF
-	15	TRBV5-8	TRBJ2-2	CASSLGRWDTGELFF
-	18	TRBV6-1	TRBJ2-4	CASSEHFSWAVAKNIQYF
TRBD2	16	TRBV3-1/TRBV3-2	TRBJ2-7	CASSPDPSGRAYEQYF
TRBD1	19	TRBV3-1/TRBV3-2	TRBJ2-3	CASSRGTGGAQISTDTQYF
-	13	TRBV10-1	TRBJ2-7	CASSEPGTYEQYF
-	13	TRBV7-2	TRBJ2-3	CASSLLSTDTQYF
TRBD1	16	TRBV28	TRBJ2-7	CASSGGQGTWEPLSNF
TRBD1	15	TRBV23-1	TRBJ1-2	CASGLTGDTNYGYTF
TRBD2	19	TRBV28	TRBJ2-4	CASRPIQPGLLIAKNIQYF
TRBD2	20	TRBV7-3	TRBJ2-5	CASSSFHVAGGIGGLETQYF
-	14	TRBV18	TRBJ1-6	CASSPAGRNSPLHF
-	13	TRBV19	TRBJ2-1	CASSIQVYNEQFF
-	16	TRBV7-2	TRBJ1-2	CASSLDFGSQGVGYTF
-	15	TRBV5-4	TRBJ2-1	CASSSDPGGHNEQFF
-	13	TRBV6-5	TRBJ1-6	CASGTSGDSPLHF
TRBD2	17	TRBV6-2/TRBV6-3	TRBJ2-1	CASSYGWSGSSRNEQFF
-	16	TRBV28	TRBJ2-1	CASISTDRPMAGEQFF
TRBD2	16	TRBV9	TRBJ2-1	CASSVVAGGPTNEQFF
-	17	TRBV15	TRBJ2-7	CATSRDPYISAQYEQYF
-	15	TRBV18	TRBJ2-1	CASSQDPPRTNEQFF
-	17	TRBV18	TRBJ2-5	CASSPPGNTIARETQYF
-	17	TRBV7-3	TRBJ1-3	CASSFAGRALSGNTIYF
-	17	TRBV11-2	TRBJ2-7	CASSLEGRRSSSYEQYF
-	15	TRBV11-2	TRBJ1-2	CASSLGQFGEAGYTF
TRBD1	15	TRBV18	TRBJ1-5	CASSPGQGGNQPQHF
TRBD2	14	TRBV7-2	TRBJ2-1	CASSLARTSNEQFF
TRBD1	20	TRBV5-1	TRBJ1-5	CASSLEVNRGHPAGNQPQHF
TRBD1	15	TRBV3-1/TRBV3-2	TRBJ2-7	CASSHDRGLFDEQYF